The clone carrying this T cell receptor beta chain has just a few counts. The data derive from a study of blood T cell repertoires in COVID-19. Sequencing used immunoSEQ multiplex PCR; TCRdb keeps in-frame clones, though not all of them. The top ten clones hold 2.3% of a sample with 250,000 to 300,000 clones, roughly 93% of them seen once. Participants were aged about 18 to 90 years from roughly 25 US areas. Donors were grouped by their self-reported clinical history. The specimen was PBMCs or T cells enriched from blood (not recorded which). The sequence derives from a woman in her 40s with acute COVID-19.

DNA of the CDR3: TGCGCCAGCAGCTTGCCCGTAGCTAGCTCCTACGAGCAGTACTTC. It encodes CASSLPVASSYEQYF. The chain combines TRBV5-1 with TRBJ2-7; D is unclear. Trimming cost V 1 base and J 0 bases, with 11 bases left between them. The germline V gene has CDR1 SGHRS and CDR2 YFSETQ. The CDR3 runs to 15 residues.